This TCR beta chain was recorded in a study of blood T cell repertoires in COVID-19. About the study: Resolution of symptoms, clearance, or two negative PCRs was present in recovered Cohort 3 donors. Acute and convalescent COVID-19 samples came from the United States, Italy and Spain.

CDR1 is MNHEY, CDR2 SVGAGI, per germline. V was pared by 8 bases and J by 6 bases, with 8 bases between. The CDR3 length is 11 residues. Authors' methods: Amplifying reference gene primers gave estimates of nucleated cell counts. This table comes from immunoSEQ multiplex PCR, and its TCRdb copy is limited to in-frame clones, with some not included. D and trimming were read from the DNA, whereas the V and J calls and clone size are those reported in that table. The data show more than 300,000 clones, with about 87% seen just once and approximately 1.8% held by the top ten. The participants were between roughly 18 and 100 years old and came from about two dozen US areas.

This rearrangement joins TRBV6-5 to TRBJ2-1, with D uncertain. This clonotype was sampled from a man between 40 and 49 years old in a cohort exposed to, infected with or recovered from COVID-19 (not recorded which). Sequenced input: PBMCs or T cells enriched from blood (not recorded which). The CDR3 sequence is CASEVGNEQFF. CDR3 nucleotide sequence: TGTGCCAGCGAGGTCGGCAATGAGCAGTTCTTC.